This T cell receptor (beta chain) was sequenced during a study of shared clonotypes between healthy human individuals. Study overall: There were three CD4 naive, three CD4 memory, two CD8 naive and one CD8 memory plates per donor.

The germline V gene has CDR1 MNHNS and CDR2 SASEGT. The CDR3 runs to 19 residues. The V segment lost 4 bases and the J segment 0 bases; nucleotides outside the gene matches: 14. CD8 cells regarded as naive lacked CD45RO, were positively chosen for CCR7, and omitted terminally differentiated effector memory CD45RA+ cells. Sorted-subset replicate PCR reactions contained 200 to 250 ng DNA, corresponding to some 29,000 T cell genomes. Data came from immunoSEQ multiplex PCR; TCRdb stores just in-frame clones and leaves some out. In the table there are fewer than 1 million clones, just over 95% of which are singletons.

This chain connects TRBV6-1 to TRBJ1-2, with 10 bases that match TRBD1. This TCR came from a man aged 30 to 45 in good health. The sample comprised naive CD8+ T cells sorted from blood. CDR3 in DNA: TGTGCCAGCAGTGTACGACTGGGACAGGGGAGGGAGTCTAACTATGGCTACACCTTC. Residues: CASSVRLGQGRESNYGYTF.